This T cell receptor beta chain comes out of a study of PD-1 blockade in classical Hodgkin lymphoma. General study points: Complete responders' baseline diversity resembled that of newly diagnosed patients. Newly diagnosed patients were reported to start with lower TCR diversity than healthy donors.

Worth noting for this clone: Its specificity is not known.

Sequencing was performed with immunoSEQ multiplex PCR; in TCRdb, only in-frame clones are kept and a portion is missing. The table includes about 29,000 clones, over 70% detected once. Patients all relapsed after autologous stem cell transplantation, and there was variation in brentuximab vedotin exposure. This CDR3 is 14 amino acids long. Germline assignment: CDR1 MGHDK and CDR2 SYGVNS. The V gene lost 0 bases and the J gene lost 7 bases, with 9 bases spanning the gap. J is TRBJ1-4 and V is TRBV25-1; D is uncertain. This TCR was recovered from a human donor with classical Hodgkin lymphoma. This specimen was peripheral blood mononuclear cells (PBMCs), taken before the second cycle of nivolumab. The CDR3 region has the DNA TGTGCCAGCAGTGAATATGGAGGTATTGAAAAACTGTTTTTT. This sequence encodes CASSEYGGIEKLFF.